The clone carrying this T cell receptor (beta chain) was seen a few times. Antigen specificity is unknown. Both TRBC1 and TRBC2 were covered by a beta constant-region primer of two equimolar oligonucleotides. The ligated cDNA underwent four PCR rounds using SP2 and nested alpha and beta constant-region primers. TCRdb reanalysed the UMI-ligation and nested PCR reads using MiXCR and keeps one entry per CDR3 protein. This table holds over 100,000 distinct CDR3 sequences, roughly 32% found once. These data are taken from a study of naive and memory T cell subsets. Germline CDR1 SEHNR, CDR2 FQNEAQ (reference sequence). The CDR3 runs 13 residues. Trimming shortened V by 5 bases and J by 3 bases, and 10 bases separated the two germline ends. Findings and limits, study-wide: Gini index rose across naive, CM, EM and EMRA in CD4 and CD8. Clonotypes here are unpaired alpha or beta chain sequences.

CMV status came from CD4+ T cell IFNgamma after overnight CMV lysate stimulation of fresh PBMCs. Sequential positive selection took CD4 T cells first, then CD8 T cells. The V call is TRBV7-9, the J call TRBJ1-1; no reliable D call. Sequencing was carried out using central memory CD4+ T cells from blood. This TCR derives from a human donor in good health. CDR3 sequence reads: CASSRDGYTEAFF. Here the CDR3 DNA reads TGTGCCAGCAGCCGTGACGGATACACTGAAGCTTTCTTT.